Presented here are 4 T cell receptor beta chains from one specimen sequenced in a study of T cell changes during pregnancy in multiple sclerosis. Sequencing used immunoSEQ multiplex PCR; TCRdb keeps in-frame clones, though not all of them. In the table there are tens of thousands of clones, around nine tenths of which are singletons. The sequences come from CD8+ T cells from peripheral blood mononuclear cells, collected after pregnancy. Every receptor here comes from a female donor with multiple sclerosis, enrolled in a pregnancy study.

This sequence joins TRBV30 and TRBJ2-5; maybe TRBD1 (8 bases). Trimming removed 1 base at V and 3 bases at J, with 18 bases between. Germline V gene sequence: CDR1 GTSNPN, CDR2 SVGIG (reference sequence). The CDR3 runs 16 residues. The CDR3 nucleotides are TGTGCCTGGAGTGGAATTCGGACAGGGAGGGAAGAGACCCAGTACTTC. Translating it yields CAWSGIRTGREETQYF.

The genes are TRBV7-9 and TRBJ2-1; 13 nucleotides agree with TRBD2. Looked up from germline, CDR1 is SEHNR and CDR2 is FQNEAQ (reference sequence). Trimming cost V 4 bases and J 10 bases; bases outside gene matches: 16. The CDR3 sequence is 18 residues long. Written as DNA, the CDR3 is TGTGCCAGCAGCTATCACCCGTCGCCGGGACTAGCGGGGCTAGAGCAGTTCTTC. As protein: CASSYHPSPGLAGLEQFF.

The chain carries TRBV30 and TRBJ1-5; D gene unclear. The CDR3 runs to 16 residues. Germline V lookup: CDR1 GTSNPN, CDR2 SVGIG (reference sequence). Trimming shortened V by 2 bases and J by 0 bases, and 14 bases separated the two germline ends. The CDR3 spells CAWSFTALCSNQPQHF. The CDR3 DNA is TGTGCCTGGAGTTTTACAGCCTTATGTAGCAATCAGCCCCAGCATTTT.

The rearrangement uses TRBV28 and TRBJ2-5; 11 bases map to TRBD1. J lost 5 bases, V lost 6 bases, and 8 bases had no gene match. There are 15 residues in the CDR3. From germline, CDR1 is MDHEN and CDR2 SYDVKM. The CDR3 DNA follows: TGTGCCAGCAGGTCCCGGGACAGGGGGTCTGAGACCCAGTACTTC. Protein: CASRSRDRGSETQYF.